The 23 T cell receptor beta chains given below trace back to one sample, sequenced in a study of blood T cell repertoires in COVID-19. TCRdb's copy holds only in-frame clones and misses some; the assay was immunoSEQ multiplex PCR. The repertoire holds approximately 74,000 clones, with under 85% as singletons. Material for sequencing was peripheral blood. Every receptor here comes from a man aged 55-75 years with acute or convalescent COVID-19.

This clone came up a few times. This chain links TRBV3-1 (or the pseudogene TRBV3-2) with TRBJ1-1; 11 nucleotides match TRBD1. Germline trimming cut 2 bases from V and 7 bases from J; bases unmatched to any gene: 3. The CDR3 length is 14 residues. Germline CDR1 LGHDT, CDR2 YNNKEL (reference sequence). The CDR3 region has the DNA TGTGCCAGCAGCCAACCGGGGACAGGGGGTGAAGCTTTCTTT. Its protein product is CASSQPGTGGEAFF.

The rearrangement links TRBV10-3 to TRBJ1-2; 8 nucleotides line up with TRBD1. Germline V gene sequence: CDR1 ENHRY, CDR2 SYGVKD. The CDR3 is 14 residues long. Trimming at V came to 0 bases and at J to 5 bases, leaving 2 bases not matched to a gene. DNA of the CDR3: TGTGCCATCAGTGAGTCGACAGGGGATTATGGCTACACCTTC. Translated: CAISESTGDYGYTF.

The chain combines TRBV13 with TRBJ2-3, with D unresolved. CDR3 length: 14 residues. Trimming removed 5 bases at V and 0 bases at J, with 9 bases between. The germline V gene has CDR1 PRHDT and CDR2 FYEKMQ (reference sequence). The chain's CDR3 is CASSRRRSTDTQYF. The CDR3 DNA reads TGTGCCAGCAGCAGGAGACGTAGCACAGATACGCAGTATTTT.

J is TRBJ1-1 and V is TRBV2, with D uncertain. Germline V gene data show CDR1 as SNHLY and CDR2 as FYNNEI. Trimming left V 3 bases short and J 7 bases short, with 15 bases between. This CDR3 has 14 residues. The CDR3 sequence: CASSDPRNEIEAFF. The CDR3 DNA reads as TGTGCCAGCAGTGATCCCAGGAACGAAATTGAAGCTTTCTTT.

The chain employs TRBV5-6 and TRBJ2-7; no clear D gene. In germline, CDR1 is SGHDT, CDR2 YYEEEE. Between the trimmed V and J ends, which lost 2 bases and 3 bases, there was a span of 9 bases. This CDR3 comprises 13 residues. DNA of the CDR3: TGTGCCAGCAGCTTCGGTGACAACTACGAGCAGTACTTC. This codes for CASSFGDNYEQYF.

DNA of the CDR3: TGTGCCAGCAGCCTACAGGGGAGAGACTATGGCTACACCTTC. It translates to CASSLQGRDYGYTF. V and J are TRBV2 and TRBJ1-2; 7 nucleotides match TRBD1. The CDR3 covers 14 residues. Trimming removed 6 bases from V and 3 bases from J; junction bases left unmatched: 7. Per the germline V gene, CDR1 is SNHLY and CDR2 is FYNNEI.

The chain carries TRBV4-1 and TRBJ1-5, with 9 bases matching TRBD1. V trimming: 0 bases; J trimming: 3 bases; junction bases outside the gene matches: 12. CDR1 and CDR2 from the germline V gene are MGHRA and YSYEKL. This CDR3 contains 19 residues. The DNA of the CDR3 is TGCGCCAGCAGCCAAGATCCCACCCTTGACAGGGGGACCAATCAGCCCCAGCATTTT. This translates into CASSQDPTLDRGTNQPQHF.

The rearrangement uses TRBV5-8 and TRBJ1-4; D perhaps matches TRBD1 (6 bases). Germline V lookup: CDR1 SGHTS, CDR2 YDEGEE. Trimming removed 0 bases at V and 0 bases at J, with 12 bases between. The CDR3 contains 17 residues. Here the CDR3 DNA reads TGTGCCAGCAGCTTGGGGTGGACAGTCGCAACTAATGAAAAACTGTTTTTT. Protein: CASSLGWTVATNEKLFF.

This clone was seen just once. V usage is TRBV4-2 and J usage is TRBJ1-1, with 10 bases that match TRBD1. This CDR3 spans 15 amino acids. J was trimmed by 11 bases and V by 1 base; bases with no gene match: 10. Germline V gene lookup returns CDR1 LGHNA and CDR2 YNFKEQ. The CDR3 DNA reads as TGTGCCAGCAGCCAAGTTAGACAGGGGGCGGTGGATGCTTTCTTT. It codes for CASSQVRQGAVDAFF.

The chain joins TRBV7-2 to TRBJ1-5, with D possibly being TRBD1 (5 bases). The CDR3 is 15 amino acids. V was cut by 3 bases and J by 4 bases, with 13 bases left in between. Germline V gene data show CDR1 as SGHTA and CDR2 as FQGNSA. As DNA, the CDR3 is TGTGCCAGCAGCTTTTTGGAAAGGGGTAATCAGCCCCAGCATTTT. Translation gives CASSFLERGNQPQHF. The whole variable domain, remainder taken from reference TRBV7-2 and TRBJ1-5, is GAGVSQSPSNKVTEKGKDVELRCDPISGHTALYWYRQSLGQGLEFLIYFQGNSAPDKSGLPSDRFSAERTGGSVSTLTIQRTQQEDSAVYLCASSFLERGNQPQHFGDGTRLSIL.

V is TRBV7-8 and J is TRBJ2-6; weak D call: TRBD1 (5 bases). The germline V and J ends were trimmed by 5 bases and 0 bases, with 20 bases remaining between them. This CDR3 is built from 19 residues. CDR1 and CDR2 from the germline V gene are SGHVS and FQNEAQ. The CDR3 region has the DNA TGTGCCAGCAGCCCCGCCCGACAGTCGGTAAGCTCTGGGGCCAACGTCCTGACTTTC. It translates to CASSPARQSVSSGANVLTF.

The chain has TRBV7-2 and TRBJ1-1; 10 nucleotides match TRBD1. Germline values: CDR1 SGHTA, CDR2 FQGNSA. CDR3 size: 16 residues. V lost 3 bases to trimming and J lost 3 bases; unmatched junction nucleotides: 7. CDR3 DNA: TGTGCCAGCAGCTTGGGGACAGGGGATGAGGACACTGAAGCTTTCTTT. Translated, it gives CASSLGTGDEDTEAFF.

V and J are TRBV5-8 and TRBJ2-1; TRBD1 matches 9 bases. The CDR3 extends over 15 amino acids. The germline V gene encodes CDR1 SGHTS and CDR2 YDEGEE. V shed 4 bases, J shed 6 bases, and the junction held 8 bases outside the gene matches. The DNA for the CDR3 is TGTGCCAGCAGCCCCGGGACAGGGAGGGTCAATGAGCAGTTCTTC. Amino acid sequence: CASSPGTGRVNEQFF.

V is TRBV6-4 and J is TRBJ1-1; the D gene is possibly TRBD1 (6 bases). Trimming shortened V by 4 bases and J by 1 base, and 7 bases separated the two germline ends. The CDR3 has 13 amino acids. From germline, CDR1 is MRHNA and CDR2 SNTAGT. CDR3 sequence (DNA): TGTGCCAGCAGTGCGGGACAGAACACTGAAGCTTTCTTT. Its protein is CASSAGQNTEAFF.

In this sample, this clone turned up a few times. V and J are TRBV7-2 and TRBJ2-5; perhaps TRBD1 as D (5 bases). Germline loops: CDR1 SGHTA, CDR2 FQGNSA. The CDR3 runs to 15 residues. V was pared by 5 bases and J by 1 base, with 14 bases between. CDR3 region: CASSAQGLGQETQYF. In DNA, the CDR3 is TGTGCCAGCAGCGCGCAGGGTTTGGGCCAAGAGACCCAGTACTTC. Full variable domain (outside the CDR3, taken from reference TRBV7-2 and TRBJ2-5): GAGVSQSPSNKVTEKGKDVELRCDPISGHTALYWYRQSLGQGLEFLIYFQGNSAPDKSGLPSDRFSAERTGGSVSTLTIQRTQQEDSAVYLCASSAQGLGQETQYFGPGTRLLVL.

This rearrangement joins TRBV19 to TRBJ1-1; 7 bases are shared with TRBD1. The CDR3 runs to 15 residues. Germline V lookup: CDR1 LNHDA, CDR2 SQIVND (reference sequence). The ends lost 7 bases at V and 3 bases at J; junction bases unmatched: 11. CDR3 nucleotide sequence: TGTGCCAGTAAGGAGGGGGCGCTTCTATACACTGAAGCTTTCTTT. It is translated as CASKEGALLYTEAFF.

The chain combines TRBV5-6 with TRBJ2-3, with 9 bases lining up with TRBD2. The CDR3 contains 19 residues. Germline V gene lookup returns CDR1 SGHDT and CDR2 YYEEEE. Trimming removed 4 bases from V and 0 bases from J; junction bases left unmatched: 15. In nucleotides, the CDR3 is TGTGCCAGCAGCCCCGGACTAGCGCCAGAAACTACTAGCACAGATACGCAGTATTTT. Its translation: CASSPGLAPETTSTDTQYF.

The rearrangement joins TRBV18 to TRBJ1-1; 8 positions agree with TRBD1. The CDR3 has 15 residues. Trimming removed 2 bases from V and 2 bases from J; junction bases left unmatched: 4. Looked up from germline, CDR1 is KGHSH and CDR2 is LQKENI. This CDR3 is CASSPRGTGNTEAFF. The CDR3 DNA is TGTGCCAGCTCACCAAGAGGGACAGGTAACACTGAAGCTTTCTTT.

This CDR3 is CASSYGREVVNEQFF. The CDR3 region has the DNA TGTGCCAGCAGTTACGGCAGGGAGGTGGTCAATGAGCAGTTCTTC. The V gene is TRBV6-5, the J gene TRBJ2-1, with D tentatively TRBD2 (6 bases). Germline CDR1 is MNHEY and CDR2 is SVGAGI. V gave up 2 bases and J gave up 6 bases, with 14 bases separating them. This CDR3 region has 15 residues.

The chain joins TRBV10-3 to TRBJ2-7; 8 bases map to TRBD1. The CDR3 spans 14 residues. With V trimmed by 2 bases and J by 3 bases, 3 bases remained unmatched. Germline lookup yields CDR1 ENHRY and CDR2 SYGVKD. The CDR3 reads CAISEDRGNYEQYF. CDR3 sequence (DNA): TGTGCCATCAGTGAGGACAGGGGCAACTACGAGCAGTACTTC.

The V gene is TRBV2, the J gene TRBJ2-4, with D perhaps matching TRBD2 (6 bases). Trimming stripped 1 base from V and 6 bases from J, with 13 bases between. CDR1 and CDR2 (germline): SNHLY, FYNNEI. CDR3 length equals 15 residues. Here the CDR3 DNA reads TGTGCCAGCAGTGAAGAATGGGGGGTAATAAACATTCAGTACTTC. Translating gives CASSEEWGVINIQYF.

The chain has TRBV7-2 and TRBJ1-2; TRBD1 might be the D (6 bases). The CDR3 runs 15 residues. Germline V gene sequence: CDR1 SGHTA, CDR2 FQGNSA. With 1 base removed from V and 0 bases from J, the gap between germline ends came to 9 bases. This CDR3 is CASSLGDNPNYGYTF. The CDR3, as DNA: TGTGCCAGCAGCTTAGGGGACAACCCTAACTATGGCTACACCTTC.

The rearrangement uses TRBV29-1 and TRBJ2-7; the D gene is possibly TRBD2 (5 bases). The germline CDR1 and CDR2 sequences are SQVTM and ANQGSEA. Trimming shortened V by 2 bases and J by 6 bases, and 11 bases separated the two germline ends. The CDR3 is 12 amino acids. CDR3 region: CSVESGWGEQYF. In DNA, the CDR3 is TGCAGCGTTGAAAGCGGATGGGGCGAGCAGTACTTC.